This TCR beta chain appears in the sequencing data of a study of T-cell reconstitution after alpha-beta-depleted transplantation in children. The authors prepared the TCRbeta library with unique molecular identifiers. TCRdb re-called the PCR reads with MiXCR, one entry per CDR3 protein. The sample has approximately 1,000,000 distinct CDR3 sequences; under 30% are singletons. The CDR3 extends over 15 amino acids. The germline gives CDR1 SGHRS, CDR2 YFSETQ. Trimming took 0 bases from V and 1 from J, leaving 10 bases between them. The receptor's source is a boy under two years old who had a stem cell transplant for SCID, so the T cells may come from the graft donor. The J gene is TRBJ1-1, the V gene TRBV5-1, with D unresolved. The sequencing used PBMCs, mostly from graft donor cells, collected 360 days after TCRalphabeta/CD19-depleted stem cell transplant. CDR3 bases: TGCGCCAGCAGCTTGGGTATTGGAGGGAACACTGAAGCTTTCTTT. Its translation: CASSLGIGGNTEAFF.